This T cell receptor beta chain was captured in a study of CD8+ T cells in alopecia areata. Study overall: The investigators scored severity in treated patients by the percentage of affected scalp area.

Findings and limits, study-wide: Only a single nonresponder existed, so baseline CD8+ expansion links stay unclear.

Following RNA extraction, reverse transcription yielded cDNA that acted as the sequencing template. Measured with immunoSEQ multiplex PCR; TCRdb has only the in-frame clones, and not every one. This sample has about 180,000 clones, with around 51% found just once. Only one count was recorded for this clone. Its antigen is not identified. Indicated treatment: oral pan-JAK inhibitor, 5-10 mg twice daily. A FACSAria was used to sort CD4+ and CD8+ T cells. These cells came from PBMCs. Per germline, CDR1 SGHVS and CDR2 FQNEAQ. The CDR3 extends over 16 amino acids. J gave up 0 bases and V 5 bases, and 4 bases lay outside the gene matches.

Here the sequenced sample was CD8+ T cells sorted from blood, taken at roughly week 53, from a patient treated with tofacitinib. The genes are TRBV7-8 and TRBJ2-2; 9 bases are a match to TRBD2. The source of this sequence is a human donor with alopecia areata. The CDR3 bases are TGTGCCAGCAGCCCGCGGGAGGGGACGAACACCGGGGAGCTGTTTTTT. This translates into CASSPREGTNTGELFF.